This entry lists 26 T cell receptor beta chains sequenced from one sample in a study of cytomegalovirus exposure and HLA in healthy donors (dated by TCRdb to 2016 to 2017). Library method: the immunoSEQ multiplex PCR assay. For the multiplex PCR, a mixture combining 60 forward primers for TCR Vbeta segments and 13 reverse primers for TCR Jbeta segments was used. This immuneACCESS table, as held by TCRdb, lists in-frame sequences with V and J called but not all clones. Of the missing ones, under half trace to an unresolved V gene in checked studies; the others have no known cause. The sample table on file contains tens of thousands of clones. Of the sample, around 2.1% falls within the top ten clones. The source material was PBMCs. The source of these receptors is a woman under 30 in good health and CMV-seronegative.

The rearrangement uses TRBV19 and TRBJ2-1; 7 positions agree with TRBD1. V lost 4 bases to trimming and J lost 9 bases; unmatched junction nucleotides: 3. The CDR3 is made up of 12 amino acids. Germline V gives CDR1 LNHDA, CDR2 SQIVND (reference sequence). Written as DNA, the CDR3 is TGTGCCAGTAGTACCTACAGGGGTGAGCAGTTCTTC. Amino acid sequence: CASSTYRGEQFF.

A note on this clone: The CDR3 end shows no conserved phenylalanine or tryptophan, and so a read error is likely. The DNA is left out, because the CDR3 cannot be placed on it with certainty; the CDR3 is given as TCRdb lists it. V usage is TRBV6-1 and J usage is TRBJ1-6; the DNA was not used to check the table's D call, TRBD1. Both ends counted, the CDR3 spans 12 residues. Germline loops: CDR1 MNHNS, CDR2 SASEGT. The CDR3 reads CASSERGQGTLI.

The chain uses TRBV7-3 and TRBJ2-7; D is perhaps TRBD2 (5 bases). This CDR3 region has 13 residues. V lost 3 bases to trimming and J lost 1 base, with 7 bases between them. Germline CDR1 reads SGHTA; CDR2 reads FQGTGA. The CDR3 spells CASSFGESYEQYF. The CDR3 DNA sequence: TGTGCCAGCAGCTTCGGGGAGTCCTACGAGCAGTACTTC.

The chain links TRBV5-1 to TRBJ1-1, with a weak D call TRBD1 (6 bases). The germline V gene encodes CDR1 SGHRS and CDR2 YFSETQ. The V and J ends lost 0 bases and 1 base respectively, with 13 bases between them. The CDR3 consists of 16 residues. The CDR3 bases are TGCGCCAGCAGCTTGGACCCCATGGGGGCGAACACTGAAGCTTTCTTT. Its protein product is CASSLDPMGANTEAFF.

The rearrangement joins TRBV18 to TRBJ1-5, with a possible D match to TRBD1 (6 bases). Germline V gives CDR1 KGHSH, CDR2 LQKENI. V was shortened by 3 bases and J by 0 bases, with 9 bases between the two germline ends. CDR3 size: 15 residues. The CDR3 spells CASSPTGYSNQPQHF. CDR3 bases: TGTGCCAGCTCACCGACAGGTTATAGCAATCAGCCCCAGCATTTT. The full variable domain, completed using reference TRBV18 and TRBJ1-5, is NAGVMQNPRHLVRRRGQEARLRCSPMKGHSHVYWYRQLPEEGLKFMVYLQKENIIDESGMPKERFSAEFPKEGPSILRIQQVVRGDSAAYFCASSPTGYSNQPQHFGDGTRLSIL.

The chain carries TRBV7-9 and TRBJ2-3; 15 bases map to TRBD2. With V trimmed by 5 bases and J by 4 bases, 7 bases remained unmatched. CDR1 is SEHNR, CDR2 FQNEAQ, per germline (reference sequence). The CDR3 extends over 17 amino acids. The CDR3 DNA follows: TGTGCCAGCAGCCGCGGACTAGCGGGGGGGCCTTCAGATACGCAGTATTTT. This sequence encodes CASSRGLAGGPSDTQYF. Supplemented by reference TRBV7-9 and TRBJ2-3, the full variable domain reads DTGVSQNPRHKITKRGQNVTFRCDPISEHNRLYWYRQTLGQGPEFLTYFQNEAQLEKSRLLSDRFSAERPKGSFSTLEIQRTEQGDSAMYLCASSRGLAGGPSDTQYFGPGTRLTVL.

V is TRBV28 and J is TRBJ1-1; perhaps TRBD1 as D (5 bases). Trimming removed 3 bases at V and 6 bases at J, with 14 bases between. This CDR3 has 14 amino acids. Per germline, CDR1 MDHEN and CDR2 SYDVKM. The CDR3 DNA sequence: TGTGCCAGCAGTTTCTTGGCAGGGATAGCTGAAGCTTTCTTT. This encodes CASSFLAGIAEAFF.

The rearrangement links TRBV7-9 to TRBJ1-1, with 10 bases lining up with TRBD1. The CDR3 is 17 amino acids. The junction had 9 bases not matched to a gene; V was cut back by 4 bases and J by 1 base. Per germline, CDR1 SEHNR and CDR2 FQNEAQ (reference sequence). For the CDR3, the DNA is TGTGCCAGCAGCTCCACCAGGGGGGACAGGGGGAACACTGAAGCTTTCTTT. This gives the protein CASSSTRGDRGNTEAFF.

The V and J genes are TRBV19 and TRBJ2-7; D is possibly TRBD2 (6 bases). V lost 8 bases and J 5 bases, leaving 16 bases between the germline ends. The CDR3 extends over 13 amino acids. Germline assignment: CDR1 LNHDA and CDR2 SQIVND (reference sequence). CDR3 in amino acids: CASYGGVGDEQYF. In DNA, the CDR3 is TGTGCCAGTTACGGGGGAGTAGGGGACGAGCAGTACTTC.

The J gene is TRBJ2-3, the V gene TRBV9; D ambiguous. The V end lost 0 bases, the J end lost 2 bases, and 13 bases lay between the germline ends. This CDR3 is built from 16 residues. In germline, CDR1 is SGDLS, CDR2 YYNGEE. CDR3 loop: CASSVEGSGFTDTQYF. The CDR3 DNA reads as TGTGCCAGCAGCGTAGAAGGTTCGGGTTTCACAGATACGCAGTATTTT.

This chain links TRBV7-9 with TRBJ2-7, with 11 bases fitting TRBD2. CDR1 is SEHNR, CDR2 FQNEAQ, per germline (reference sequence). Trimming took 7 bases from V and 2 from J; bases not matched to a gene: 4. There are 14 residues in the CDR3. CDR3 residues: CASTLSGGAYEQYF. The CDR3 DNA sequence: TGTGCCAGCACCCTTAGCGGGGGGGCCTACGAGCAGTACTTC. Full variable domain (missing parts from reference TRBV7-9 and TRBJ2-7): DTGVSQNPRHKITKRGQNVTFRCDPISEHNRLYWYRQTLGQGPEFLTYFQNEAQLEKSRLLSDRFSAERPKGSFSTLEIQRTEQGDSAMYLCASTLSGGAYEQYFGPGTRLTVT.

The rearrangement links TRBV29-1 to TRBJ2-1; tentatively, D is TRBD1 (5 bases). Germline CDR1 is SQVTM and CDR2 is ANQGSEA. The CDR3 is 13 amino acids. V dropped 8 bases and J dropped 3 bases, with 14 bases sitting between them. DNA for the CDR3: TGCAGCACTTCGAGACAGATCTACAATGAGCAGTTCTTC. Translating it yields CSTSRQIYNEQFF.

The genes are TRBV15 and TRBJ2-7; D is possibly TRBD1 (6 bases). Trimming removed 0 bases from V and 11 bases from J, with 14 bases in between. Germline-derived CDR1 and CDR2 are LNHNV and YYDKDF (reference sequence). The CDR3 loop spans 13 amino acids. The CDR3 protein is CATSRDQGRGEYF. CDR3 DNA sequence: TGTGCCACCAGCAGAGATCAAGGCAGGGGAGAGTACTTC.

The V call is TRBV4-1, the J call TRBJ1-5; D not resolved. Germline assignment: CDR1 MGHRA and CDR2 YSYEKL. V was clipped by 1 base and J by 3 bases, with 13 bases between them. CDR3 length equals 16 residues. The CDR3, as DNA: TGCGCCAGCAGCCAAGTAGGGCTGAGGGACAATCAGCCCCAGCATTTT. It is translated as CASSQVGLRDNQPQHF.

The chain has TRBV5-1 and TRBJ2-7; 7 bases align to TRBD1. V was clipped by 0 bases and J by 2 bases; unmatched bases: 14. CDR1 is SGHRS and CDR2 is YFSETQ in the germline V gene. The CDR3 covers 18 residues. CDR3 DNA sequence: TGCGCCAGCAGCTTGGGCCCTCAAATCGACAGGGCCACCTACGAGCAGTACTTC. Translating it yields CASSLGPQIDRATYEQYF.

The chain is built from TRBV5-1 and TRBJ1-2, with D hard to call. The germline V and J ends were trimmed by 3 bases and 3 bases, with 18 bases remaining between them. The length of the CDR3 is 16 residues. Germline V lookup: CDR1 SGHRS, CDR2 YFSETQ. The CDR3 is CASSSQSADTYYGYTF. Written as DNA, the CDR3 is TGCGCCAGCAGCTCACAGTCTGCCGACACATACTATGGCTACACCTTC.

This sequence joins TRBV5-1 and TRBJ2-5; D may be TRBD1 (6 bases). CDR3 length: 16 amino acids. The germline CDR1 and CDR2 sequences are SGHRS and YFSETQ. Trimming shortened V by 4 bases and J by 5 bases, and 21 bases separated the two germline ends. CDR3 DNA: TGCGCCAGCAGCCCTATAGGGCACAGGGTGGGTGAGACCCAGTACTTC. As protein: CASSPIGHRVGETQYF.

The CDR3 bases are TGCGCCAGCAGCCTCCCCGGACAGGCGAGCACAGATACGCAGTATTTT. It encodes CASSLPGQASTDTQYF. The chain couples TRBV5-1 to TRBJ2-3, with 7 bases matching TRBD1. The germline CDR1 and CDR2 sequences are SGHRS and YFSETQ. The V segment lost 4 bases and the J segment 0 bases; nucleotides outside the gene matches: 8. The CDR3 contains 16 residues.

The rearrangement links TRBV19 to TRBJ1-5; D unresolved. V lost 3 bases, J lost 7 bases, and 10 bases lay in between. CDR1 is LNHDA, CDR2 SQIVND, per germline (reference sequence). The CDR3 consists of 13 residues. The CDR3 loop reads CASSISRGQPQHF. The DNA for the CDR3 is TGTGCCAGTAGTATCTCCCGGGGACAGCCCCAGCATTTT.

The rearrangement links TRBV5-4 to TRBJ2-1; 9 nucleotides agree with TRBD2. J gave up 4 bases and V 3 bases, and 2 bases lay outside the gene matches. The CDR3 runs 14 residues. From germline, CDR1 is SGHNT and CDR2 YYREEE (reference sequence). In DNA, the CDR3 is TGTGCCAGCAGCTCAGCGGGGGGATACAATGAGCAGTTCTTC. It yields the protein CASSSAGGYNEQFF.

The gene calls are TRBV7-3 and TRBJ2-1, with D perhaps matching TRBD2 (5 bases). Germline loops: CDR1 SGHTA, CDR2 FQGTGA. V was pared by 1 base and J by 4 bases, with 11 bases between. The CDR3 runs to 15 residues. CDR3 region: CASSLSGGGYNEQFF. The CDR3 DNA sequence: TGTGCCAGCAGCTTAAGCGGAGGTGGGTACAATGAGCAGTTCTTC.

The genes are TRBV27 and TRBJ1-1, with D possibly TRBD1 on 6 matching bases. Germline assignment: CDR1 MNHEY and CDR2 SMNVEV (reference sequence). V dropped 6 bases and J dropped 12 bases, with 17 bases sitting between them. CDR3 length equals 12 residues. The CDR3 spells CASRPKTGTTFF. Here the CDR3 DNA reads TGTGCCAGCAGACCGAAGACAGGCACAACTTTCTTT.

The chain links TRBV18 to TRBJ1-5; D remains unclear. From germline, CDR1 is KGHSH and CDR2 LQKENI. The CDR3 is made up of 13 amino acids. V lost 5 bases and J lost 5, with 10 bases in between. CDR3 nucleotide sequence: TGTGCCAGCTCAGAACAGATCGATCAGCCCCAGCATTTT. This translates into CASSEQIDQPQHF.

The CDR3 DNA reads TGTGCCAGCAGTCTCCGACAGGGGAGGACTGAAGCTTTCTTT. It yields the protein CASSLRQGRTEAFF. The gene calls are TRBV6-1 and TRBJ1-1, with 8 bases matching TRBD1. CDR3 length equals 14 residues. The V segment lost 5 bases and the J segment 5 bases; nucleotides outside the gene matches: 7. The V gene's germline CDR1 is MNHNS and CDR2 SASEGT.

The rearrangement joins TRBV28 to TRBJ1-4; 7 bases agree with TRBD1. CDR1 and CDR2 from the germline V gene are MDHEN and SYDVKM. V gave up 4 bases and J gave up 5 bases; unmatched junction bases: 16. The CDR3 is 18 residues long. The CDR3 loop reads CASSSRQGRPGSNEKLFF. The CDR3 coding sequence is TGTGCCAGCAGTTCAAGACAGGGTCGGCCGGGCTCCAATGAAAAACTGTTTTTT.

V and J are TRBV19 and TRBJ1-5, with 12 bases lining up with TRBD1. The CDR3 is made up of 15 amino acids. V was clipped by 6 bases and J by 5 bases; unmatched bases: 5. Germline CDR1 is LNHDA and CDR2 is SQIVND (reference sequence). DNA of the CDR3: TGTGCCAGTAGGCCGGGACAGGGGGCTTATCAGCCCCAGCATTTT. This encodes CASRPGQGAYQPQHF.